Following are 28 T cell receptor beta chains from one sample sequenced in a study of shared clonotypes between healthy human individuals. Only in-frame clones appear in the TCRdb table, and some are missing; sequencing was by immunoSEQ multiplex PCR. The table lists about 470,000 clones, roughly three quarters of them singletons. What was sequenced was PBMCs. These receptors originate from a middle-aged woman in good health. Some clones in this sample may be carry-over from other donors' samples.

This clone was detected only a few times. CDR3 coding DNA: TGCGCCAGCAGCTTGGTGCAGGGGGCGGTCTATGGCTACACCTTC. Translated, it gives CASSLVQGAVYGYTF. This rearrangement joins TRBV5-1 to TRBJ1-2; the match to TRBD1 covers 8 bases. CDR3 length equals 15 residues. V shed 0 bases, J shed 4 bases, and the junction held 5 bases outside the gene matches. CDR1 SGHRS and CDR2 YFSETQ come from the germline V gene.

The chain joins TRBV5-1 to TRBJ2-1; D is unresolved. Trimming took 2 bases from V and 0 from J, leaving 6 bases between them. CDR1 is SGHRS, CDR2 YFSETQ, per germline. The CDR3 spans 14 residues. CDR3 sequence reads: CASSLSDSYNEQFF. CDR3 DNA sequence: TGCGCCAGCAGCTTAAGCGACTCCTACAATGAGCAGTTCTTC.

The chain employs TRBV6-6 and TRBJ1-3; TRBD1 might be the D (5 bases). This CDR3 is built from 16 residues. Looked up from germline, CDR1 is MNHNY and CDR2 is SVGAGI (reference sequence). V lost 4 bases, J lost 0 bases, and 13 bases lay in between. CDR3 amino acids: CASSSHAGGSGNTIYF. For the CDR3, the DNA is TGTGCCAGCAGTTCCCACGCGGGGGGCTCTGGAAACACCATATATTTT.

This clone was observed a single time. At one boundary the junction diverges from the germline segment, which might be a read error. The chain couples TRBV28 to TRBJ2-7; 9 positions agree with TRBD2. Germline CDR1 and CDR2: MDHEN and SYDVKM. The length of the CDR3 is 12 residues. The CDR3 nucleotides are TGTGCCAGCAGTCTCCCGCCGGGACTAGCAATGTTC. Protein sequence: CASSLPPGLAMF. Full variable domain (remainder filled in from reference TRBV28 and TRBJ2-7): DVKVTQSSRYLVKRTGEKVFLECVQDMDHENMFWYRQDPGLGLRLIYFSYDVKMKEKGDIPEGYSVSREKKERFSLILESASTNQTSMYLCASSLPPGLAMFGPGTRLTVT.

CDR3 DNA: TGCGCCAGCAGTCTGTGGGGGGCCGATGAGCAGTTCTTC. Translation gives CASSLWGADEQFF. The chain uses TRBV23-1 and TRBJ2-1, with D tentatively TRBD1 or TRBD2 (6 bases each). TRBV23-1 qualifies as an ORF whose function is uncertain. This CDR3 region has 13 residues. V was trimmed by 4 bases and J by 8 bases, leaving 12 bases between them.

The CDR3 protein is CASSEESQGGNEKLFF. The CDR3 DNA reads TGTGCCAGCAGTGAAGAGAGTCAGGGAGGAAATGAAAAACTGTTTTTT. This chain uses TRBV2 with TRBJ1-4; TRBD1 is a possible D gene (5 bases). In germline, CDR1 is SNHLY, CDR2 FYNNEI. V was pared by 1 base and J by 5 bases, with 14 bases between. The length of the CDR3 is 16 residues.

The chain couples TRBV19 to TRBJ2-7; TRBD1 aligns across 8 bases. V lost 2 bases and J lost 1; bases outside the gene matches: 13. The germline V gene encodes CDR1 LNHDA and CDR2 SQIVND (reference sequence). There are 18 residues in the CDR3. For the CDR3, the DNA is TGTGCCAGTAGTATATCCGGGACAGGCTCAACAGAATCCTACGAGCAGTACTTC. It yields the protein CASSISGTGSTESYEQYF.

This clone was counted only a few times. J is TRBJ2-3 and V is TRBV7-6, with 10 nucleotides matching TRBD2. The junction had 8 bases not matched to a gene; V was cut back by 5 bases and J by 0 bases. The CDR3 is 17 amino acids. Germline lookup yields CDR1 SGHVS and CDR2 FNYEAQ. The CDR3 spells CASSPLAGGESTDTQYF. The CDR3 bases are TGTGCCAGCAGCCCCTTAGCGGGAGGAGAGAGCACAGATACGCAGTATTTT.

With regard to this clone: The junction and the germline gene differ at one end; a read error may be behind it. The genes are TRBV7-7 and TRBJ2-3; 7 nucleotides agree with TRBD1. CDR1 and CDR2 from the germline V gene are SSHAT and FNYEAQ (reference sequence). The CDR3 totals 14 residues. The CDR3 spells CASSLGTETDTQYF. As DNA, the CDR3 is TGTGCTAGCAGCTTAGGGACAGAAACAGATACGCAGTATTTT.

CDR3 residues: CSARDREAFF. CDR3 nucleotide sequence: TGCAGCGCCCGGGACAGGGAAGCTTTCTTT. This chain links TRBV29-1 with TRBJ1-1, with TRBD1 matching 8 bases. V gave up 7 bases and J gave up 8 bases; unmatched junction bases: 3. The CDR3 has 10 amino acids. Germline CDR1 SQVTM, CDR2 ANQGSEA.

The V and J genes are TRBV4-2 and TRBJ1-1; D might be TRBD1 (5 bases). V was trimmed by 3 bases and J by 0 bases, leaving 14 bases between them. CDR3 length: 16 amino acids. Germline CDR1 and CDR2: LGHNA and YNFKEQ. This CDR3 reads CASSQAGEYMNTEAFF. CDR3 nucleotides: TGTGCCAGCAGCCAGGCGGGGGAATATATGAACACTGAAGCTTTCTTT.

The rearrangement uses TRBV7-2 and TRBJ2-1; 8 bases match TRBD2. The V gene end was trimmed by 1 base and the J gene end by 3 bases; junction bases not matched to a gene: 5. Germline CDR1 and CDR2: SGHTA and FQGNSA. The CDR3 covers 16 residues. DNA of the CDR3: TGTGCCAGCAGCTTAGTAGGGACTAGAAACTACAATGAGCAGTTCTTC. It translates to CASSLVGTRNYNEQFF.

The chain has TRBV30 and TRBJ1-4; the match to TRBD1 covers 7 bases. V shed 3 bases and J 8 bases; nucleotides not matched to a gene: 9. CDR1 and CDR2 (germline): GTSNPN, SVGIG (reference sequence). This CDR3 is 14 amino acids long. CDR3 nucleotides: TGTGCCTGGAGCCCACCACAGGGGAGAGAAAAACTGTTTTTT. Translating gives CAWSPPQGREKLFF. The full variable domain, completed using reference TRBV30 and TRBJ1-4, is SQTIHQWPATLVQPVGSPLSLECTVEGTSNPNLYWYRQAAGRGLQLLFYSVGIGQISSEVPQNLSASRPQDRQFILSSKKLLLSDSGFYLCAWSPPQGREKLFFGSGTQLSVL.

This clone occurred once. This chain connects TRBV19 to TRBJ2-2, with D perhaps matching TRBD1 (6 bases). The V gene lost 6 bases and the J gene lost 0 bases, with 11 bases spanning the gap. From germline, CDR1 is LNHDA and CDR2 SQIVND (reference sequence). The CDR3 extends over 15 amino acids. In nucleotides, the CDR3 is TGTGCCAGTAGAATCGGGACAACGAACACCGGGGAGCTGTTTTTT. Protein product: CASRIGTTNTGELFF.

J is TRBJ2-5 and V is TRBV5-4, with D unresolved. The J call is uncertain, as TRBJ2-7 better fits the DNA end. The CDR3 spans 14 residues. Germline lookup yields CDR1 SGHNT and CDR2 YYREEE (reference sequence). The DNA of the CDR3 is TGTGCCAGCAGCCTCGCCTCGAGCTCCTACGAGCAGTACTTC. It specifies CASSLASSSYEQYF.

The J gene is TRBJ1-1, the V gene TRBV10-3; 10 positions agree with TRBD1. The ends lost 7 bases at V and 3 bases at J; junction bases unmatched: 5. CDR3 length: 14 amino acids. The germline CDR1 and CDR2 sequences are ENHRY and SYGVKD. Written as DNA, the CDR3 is TGTGCCATCACCCAGACAGGGGGCGACACTGAAGCTTTCTTT. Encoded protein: CAITQTGGDTEAFF.

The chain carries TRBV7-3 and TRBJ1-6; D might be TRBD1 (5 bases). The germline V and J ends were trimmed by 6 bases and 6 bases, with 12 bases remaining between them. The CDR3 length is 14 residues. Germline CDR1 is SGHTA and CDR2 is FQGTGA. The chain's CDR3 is CASRLGGGNSPLHF. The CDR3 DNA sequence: TGTGCCAGCAGACTGGGCGGGGGTAATTCACCCCTCCACTTT.

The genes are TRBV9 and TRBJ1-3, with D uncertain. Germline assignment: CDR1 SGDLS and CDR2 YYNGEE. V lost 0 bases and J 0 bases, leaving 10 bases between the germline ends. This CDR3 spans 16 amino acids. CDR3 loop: CASSVGSASSGNTIYF. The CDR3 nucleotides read TGTGCCAGCAGCGTAGGTTCCGCTAGCTCTGGAAACACCATATATTTT.

DNA for the CDR3: TGCGCCAGCAGTCCGCGTGTGGGATTACAAGAGACCCAGTACTTC. Translated, it gives CASSPRVGLQETQYF. V and J are TRBV23-1 and TRBJ2-5; D not resolved. TRBV23-1 is reported as an ORF; its role is uncertain. The CDR3 contains 15 residues. V gave up 4 bases and J gave up 2 bases, with 14 bases separating them.

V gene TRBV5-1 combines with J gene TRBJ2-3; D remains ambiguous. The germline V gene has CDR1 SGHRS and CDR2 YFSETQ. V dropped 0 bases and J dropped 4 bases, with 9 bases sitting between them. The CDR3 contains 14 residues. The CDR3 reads CASSLGGKADTQYF. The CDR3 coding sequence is TGCGCCAGCAGCTTGGGGGGTAAGGCAGATACGCAGTATTTT.

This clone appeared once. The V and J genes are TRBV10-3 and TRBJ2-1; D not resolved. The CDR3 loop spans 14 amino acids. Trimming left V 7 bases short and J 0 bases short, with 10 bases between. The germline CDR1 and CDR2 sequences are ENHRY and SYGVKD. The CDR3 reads CAITPTPSYNEQFF. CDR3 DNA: TGTGCCATCACCCCCACCCCCTCCTACAATGAGCAGTTCTTC.

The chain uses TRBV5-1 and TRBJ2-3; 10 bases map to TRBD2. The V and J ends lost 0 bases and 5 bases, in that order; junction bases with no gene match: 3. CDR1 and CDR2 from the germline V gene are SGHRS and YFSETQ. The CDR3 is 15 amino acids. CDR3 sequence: CASSLGLAGRDTQYF. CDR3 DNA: TGCGCCAGCAGCTTGGGACTAGCGGGCCGAGATACGCAGTATTTT.

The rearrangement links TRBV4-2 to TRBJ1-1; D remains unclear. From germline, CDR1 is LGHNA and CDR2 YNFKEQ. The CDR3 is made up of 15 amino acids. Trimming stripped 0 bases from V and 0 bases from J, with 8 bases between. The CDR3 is CASSQDGLLNTEAFF. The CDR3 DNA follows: TGTGCCAGCAGCCAAGATGGGCTCCTGAACACTGAAGCTTTCTTT.

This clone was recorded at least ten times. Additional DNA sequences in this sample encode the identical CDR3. The chain's CDR3 is CASSLPGTGEETQYF. Here the CDR3 DNA reads TGTGCCAGCAGCTTGCCAGGGACAGGGGAAGAGACCCAGTACTTC. The chain uses TRBV5-4 and TRBJ2-5; 10 bases align to TRBD1. V lost 1 base, J lost 3 bases, and 3 bases stayed unmatched. The germline V gene encodes CDR1 SGHNT and CDR2 YYREEE (reference sequence). The CDR3 contains 15 residues.

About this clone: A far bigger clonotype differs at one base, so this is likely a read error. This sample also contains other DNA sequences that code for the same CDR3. The CDR3 DNA is TGCGCCAGCAGCCCCGACAGTAAGGCTTTCTTT. Amino acids: CASSPDSKAFF. The chain is built from TRBV7-9 and TRBJ1-1; D is perhaps TRBD1 (5 bases). Germline V CDR1 and CDR2: SEHNR, FQNEAQ (reference sequence). The CDR3 is 11 residues long.

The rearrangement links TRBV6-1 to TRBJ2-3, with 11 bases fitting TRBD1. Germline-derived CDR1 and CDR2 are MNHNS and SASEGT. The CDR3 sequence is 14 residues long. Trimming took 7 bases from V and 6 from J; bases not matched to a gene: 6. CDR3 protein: CASIKDRGLDTQYF. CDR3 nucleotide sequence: TGTGCCAGCATCAAGGACAGGGGGCTCGATACGCAGTATTTT.

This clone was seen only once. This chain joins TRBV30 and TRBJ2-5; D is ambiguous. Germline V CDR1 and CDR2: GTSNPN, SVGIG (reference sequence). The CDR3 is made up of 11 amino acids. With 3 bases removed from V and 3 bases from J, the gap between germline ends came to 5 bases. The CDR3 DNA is TGTGCCTGGAGCCTAAAAGAGACCCAGTACTTC. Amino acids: CAWSLKETQYF.

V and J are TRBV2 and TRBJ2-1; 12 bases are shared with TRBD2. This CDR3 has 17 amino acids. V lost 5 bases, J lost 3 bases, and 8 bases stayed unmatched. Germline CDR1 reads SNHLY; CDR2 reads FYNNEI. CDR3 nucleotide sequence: TGTGCCAGCAGTCTCCTAGCGGGAGGGCATAACTACAATGAGCAGTTCTTC. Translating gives CASSLLAGGHNYNEQFF.